This entry lists 15 T cell receptor beta chains sequenced from one sample in a study of control samples from healthy donors and cancer patients. Clones were sequenced by immunoSEQ multiplex PCR, and TCRdb holds only the in-frame ones, with some missing. The sample records roughly 120,000 clones, around 90% being singletons. The sequencing sample was made of blood. These receptor sequences come from a woman in her 70s in good health.

The chain joins TRBV7-3 to TRBJ1-6; 7 nucleotides line up with TRBD1. The CDR3 is made up of 13 amino acids. The germline gives CDR1 SGHTA, CDR2 FQGTGA. With V trimmed by 3 bases and J by 7 bases, 0 bases remained unmatched. The CDR3 coding sequence is TGTGCCAGCAGCTTGACAGGGAATTCACCCCTCCACTTT. This sequence encodes CASSLTGNSPLHF.

V is TRBV12-3 or TRBV12-4 and J is TRBJ1-2; D is uncertain. Deletions cut 8 bases from V and 3 bases from J, with 13 bases between. This CDR3 contains 13 residues. The CDR3 loop is CASWSYDYYGYTF. The CDR3 DNA is TGTGCCAGCTGGAGTTACGACTACTATGGCTACACCTTC.

This chain links TRBV5-4 with TRBJ2-7; a weak D match, TRBD1 (6 bases). The V gene's germline CDR1 is SGHNT and CDR2 YYREEE (reference sequence). The CDR3 is made up of 15 amino acids. The V gene lost 4 bases and the J gene lost 0 bases, with 14 bases spanning the gap. The CDR3 DNA reads as TGTGCCAGCAGCCCAGAAAAGACAGGCTCCTACGAGCAGTACTTC. It is translated as CASSPEKTGSYEQYF. Complete variable domain (other parts from reference TRBV5-4 and TRBJ2-7): ETGVTQSPTHLIKTRGQQVTLRCSSQSGHNTVSWYQQALGQGPQFIFQYYREEENGRGNFPPRFSGLQFPNYSSELNVNALELDDSALYLCASSPEKTGSYEQYFGPGTRLTVT.

The chain employs TRBV18 and TRBJ2-7; perhaps TRBD1 as D (6 bases). Looked up from germline, CDR1 is KGHSH and CDR2 is LQKENI. There are 15 residues in the CDR3. V lost 0 bases, J lost 7 bases, and 16 bases lay in between. The chain's CDR3 is CASSPPPSTGGEQYF. In DNA form, the CDR3 reads TGTGCCAGCTCACCACCCCCCTCGACAGGTGGAGAGCAGTACTTC.

This clone was seen a handful of times. The V gene is TRBV4-2, the J gene TRBJ1-2; 8 bases line up with TRBD1. CDR3 length: 15 amino acids. J gave up 0 bases and V 4 bases, and 4 bases lay outside the gene matches. Per the germline V gene, CDR1 is LGHNA and CDR2 is YNFKEQ. The CDR3 region is CASSPGQEANYGYTF. The CDR3 DNA is TGTGCCAGCAGCCCGGGACAGGAAGCTAACTATGGCTACACCTTC.

The V call is TRBV7-9, the J call TRBJ1-4; the D gene is possibly TRBD1 (6 bases). The germline V gene has CDR1 SEHNR and CDR2 FQNEAQ (reference sequence). The V end lost 5 bases, the J end lost 12 bases, and 19 bases lay between the germline ends. This CDR3 is built from 14 residues. CDR3 sequence reads: CASSPSGGRRELFF. Written as DNA, the CDR3 is TGTGCCAGCAGCCCCAGCGGGGGCAGGAGGGAACTGTTTTTT.

V and J are TRBV7-3 and TRBJ1-1; D perhaps matches TRBD1 (6 bases). Trimming removed 5 bases at V and 1 base at J, with 20 bases between. Germline V gene sequence: CDR1 SGHTA, CDR2 FQGTGA. This CDR3 comprises 17 residues. CDR3 bases: TGTGCCAGCAGCCGAGGGGGGACGGGCCGTTCGAACACTGAAGCTTTCTTT. Protein: CASSRGGTGRSNTEAFF.

V is TRBV5-1 and J is TRBJ2-5; D unclear. The germline V gene encodes CDR1 SGHRS and CDR2 YFSETQ. The CDR3 loop spans 13 amino acids. Trimming cost V 0 bases and J 5 bases, with 8 bases left between them. The CDR3 reads CASSLDPHETQYF. Here the CDR3 DNA reads TGCGCCAGCAGCTTGGACCCCCATGAGACCCAGTACTTC.

The chain joins TRBV18 to TRBJ2-5; D is possibly TRBD2 (5 bases). The germline V gene encodes CDR1 KGHSH and CDR2 LQKENI. V lost 0 bases, J lost 5 bases, and 10 bases lay in between. The CDR3 runs 14 residues. The CDR3 nucleotides read TGTGCCAGCTCACCACCGGCGGGCCGGGAGACCCAGTACTTC. It specifies CASSPPAGRETQYF.

The CDR3: CASSPAWGGTEAFF. Written as DNA, the CDR3 is TGTGCCAGCAGCCCCGCATGGGGGGGCACTGAAGCTTTCTTT. This chain uses TRBV6-6 with TRBJ1-1, with a tentative D call TRBD1 (5 bases). The CDR3 runs 14 residues. Germline CDR1 is MNHNY and CDR2 is SVGAGI (reference sequence). With 6 bases removed from V and 4 bases from J, the gap between germline ends came to 15 bases.

This clone has just one count. CDR3 nucleotide sequence: TGTGCCAGCAGATCTATGGGACTAGCGGTACAAGAGACCCAGTACTTC. The encoded protein is CASRSMGLAVQETQYF. This chain connects TRBV5-5 to TRBJ2-5, with 11 bases identical to TRBD2. Per germline, CDR1 SGHKS and CDR2 YYEKEE (reference sequence). The V gene end was trimmed by 5 bases and the J gene end by 2 bases; junction bases not matched to a gene: 8. The CDR3 has 16 amino acids.

The rearrangement uses TRBV2 and TRBJ1-1; D is ambiguous. Germline assignment: CDR1 SNHLY and CDR2 FYNNEI. V gave up 0 bases and J gave up 0 bases, with 5 bases separating them. The CDR3 runs 14 residues. The DNA for the CDR3 is TGTGCCAGCAGTGAAGCGGCTGTGAACACTGAAGCTTTCTTT. Amino acids: CASSEAAVNTEAFF.

This chain joins TRBV18 and TRBJ2-7; the match to TRBD1 covers 7 bases. Germline CDR1 is KGHSH and CDR2 is LQKENI. The CDR3 sequence is 15 residues long. Losses at the gene ends were 2 bases for V and 0 bases for J; bases not matched to a gene: 4. CDR3 coding DNA: TGTGCCAGCTCACCATCACGGGACAGCTCCTACGAGCAGTACTTC. Residues: CASSPSRDSSYEQYF. Full variable domain (remainder filled in from reference TRBV18 and TRBJ2-7): NAGVMQNPRHLVRRRGQEARLRCSPMKGHSHVYWYRQLPEEGLKFMVYLQKENIIDESGMPKERFSAEFPKEGPSILRIQQVVRGDSAAYFCASSPSRDSSYEQYFGPGTRLTVT.

The gene calls are TRBV21-1 and TRBJ2-2. TRBV21-1 is a pseudogene. The CDR3 has 15 amino acids. CDR3 sequence (DNA): TGTGCCAGCAGCAAAAATCCGACGAACACCGGGGAGCTGTTTTTT. Protein sequence: CASSKNPTNTGELFF.

V and J are TRBV7-3 and TRBJ2-7; either TRBD1 or TRBD2 may supply D (5 bases each). V was clipped by 5 bases and J by 3 bases, with 17 bases between them. The CDR3 is 15 amino acids. Germline V gives CDR1 SGHTA, CDR2 FQGTGA. CDR3 loop: CASSLGTADNYEQYF. CDR3 sequence (DNA): TGTGCCAGCAGCCTAGGGACCGCCGATAACTACGAGCAGTACTTC.